This is a list of T cell receptor beta chains from one sample in a study of CD8 T cells in ankylosing spondylitis. TCRdb ran MiXCR on the 5' RACE reads and lists one entry per CDR3 protein. Seen here are some 340,000 distinct CDR3 sequences, 14% to 15% observed once, and the top ten hold around 0.99%. The sequenced sample was blood, either unsorted or a sorted T cell fraction (not recorded which). The source is a male donor with ankylosing spondylitis or in good health (not recorded which). Each CDR3 is given with its conserved first and last residue. The D gene is left open where the match is weak. A row's size may be missing; if present it is once, few, many or a size class.

d_call: TRBD1; clone_size: few; v_call: TRBV20-1; j_call: TRBJ2-4; cdr3_aa: CSASGHNRGGNIQYF; cdr3_nt: TGCAGTGCTAGTGGTCATAACAGGGGTGGGAACATTCAGTACTTC
d_call: NA; clone_size: NA; v_call: TRBV5-6; j_call: TRBJ1-1; cdr3_aa: CASSSRQANTEAFF; cdr3_nt: TGTGCCAGCAGCTCGAGACAAGCGAACACTGAAGCTTTCTTT
d_call: TRBD2; clone_size: NA; v_call: TRBV29-1; j_call: TRBJ2-5; cdr3_aa: CSVEGAGVETQYF; cdr3_nt: TGCAGCGTTGAAGGTGCGGGAGTGGAGACCCAGTACTTC
d_call: TRBD2; clone_size: NA; v_call: TRBV3-1; j_call: TRBJ2-3; cdr3_aa: CASSPTGTRVEYF; cdr3_nt: TGTGCCAGCAGCCCCACCGGGACTAGAGTGGAGTATTTT
d_call: TRBD1; clone_size: few; v_call: TRBV6-5; j_call: TRBJ1-4; cdr3_aa: CASRYQTGSATNEKLFF; cdr3_nt: TGTGCCAGCAGATATCAGACAGGGAGTGCAACTAATGAAAAACTGTTTTTT
d_call: TRBD2; clone_size: NA; v_call: TRBV6-1; j_call: TRBJ2-5; cdr3_aa: CASSEAPGIAGQETQYF; cdr3_nt: TGTGCCAGCAGTGAAGCTCCTGGGATAGCGGGGCAAGAGACCCAGTACTTC
d_call: NA; clone_size: many; v_call: TRBV25-1; j_call: TRBJ1-2; cdr3_aa: CASSAGYGYTF; cdr3_nt: TGTGCCAGCAGTGCAGGGTATGGCTACACCTTC
d_call: NA; clone_size: NA; v_call: TRBV20-1; j_call: TRBJ2-7; cdr3_aa: CSAAGETSSYEQYF; cdr3_nt: TGCAGTGCCGCCGGTGAGACCAGCTCCTACGAGCAGTACTTC
d_call: TRBD2; clone_size: NA; v_call: TRBV20-1; j_call: TRBJ2-7; cdr3_aa: CSARDKTSGTLEQYF; cdr3_nt: TGCAGTGCTAGAGATAAGACTAGCGGGACGCTCGAGCAGTACTTC
d_call: TRBD2; clone_size: NA; v_call: TRBV30; j_call: TRBJ2-3; cdr3_aa: CAWSVGGGPIDTQYF; cdr3_nt: TGTGCCTGGAGTGTAGGCGGGGGGCCTATAGATACGCAGTATTTT
d_call: TRBD1; clone_size: NA; v_call: TRBV10-2; j_call: TRBJ2-7; cdr3_aa: CASSGQGWPQTYEQYF; cdr3_nt: TGCGCCAGCTCGGGACAGGGTTGGCCCCAAACCTACGAGCAGTACTTT
d_call: TRBD1; clone_size: NA; v_call: TRBV5-1; j_call: TRBJ2-7; cdr3_aa: CASSGHRGSYEQYF; cdr3_nt: TGCGCCAGCAGCGGGCACAGGGGATCCTACGAGCAGTACTTC
d_call: NA; clone_size: NA; v_call: TRBV12-3/TRBV12-4; j_call: TRBJ2-7; cdr3_aa: CASRGGTPYEQYF; cdr3_nt: TGTGCCAGCAGAGGGGGGACCCCCTACGAGCAGTACTTC
d_call: NA; clone_size: NA; v_call: TRBV6-6; j_call: TRBJ1-2; cdr3_aa: CASSTGARGYTF; cdr3_nt: TGTGCCAGCAGTACGGGGGCGCGGGGCTACACCTTC
d_call: NA; clone_size: few; v_call: TRBV12-3/TRBV12-4; j_call: TRBJ1-2; cdr3_aa: CASSQPGRFHGYTF; cdr3_nt: TGTGCCAGCAGCCAGCCGGGACGTTTCCATGGCTACACCTTC
d_call: TRBD2; clone_size: NA; v_call: TRBV20-1; j_call: TRBJ2-1; cdr3_aa: CSARPTSGFYNEQFF; cdr3_nt: TGCAGTGCTAGACCTACTAGCGGCTTCTACAATGAGCAGTTCTTC
d_call: NA; clone_size: few; v_call: TRBV29-1; j_call: TRBJ1-1; cdr3_aa: CSVHGTAGAEAFF; cdr3_nt: TGCAGCGTTCACGGGACCGCGGGGGCTGAAGCTTTCTTT
d_call: NA; clone_size: NA; v_call: TRBV7-9; j_call: TRBJ1-1; cdr3_aa: CASTQGSTEAFF; cdr3_nt: TGTGCCAGCACCCAAGGAAGCACTGAAGCTTTCTTT
d_call: NA; clone_size: NA; v_call: TRBV7-9; j_call: TRBJ2-3; cdr3_aa: CASSLLGIEADTQYF; cdr3_nt: TGTGCCAGCAGCTTATTAGGGATCGAAGCAGATACGCAGTATTTT
d_call: NA; clone_size: NA; v_call: TRBV11-2; j_call: TRBJ2-5; cdr3_aa: CASSPRRDNAFQETQYF; cdr3_nt: TGTGCCAGCAGCCCGCGTAGGGACAATGCCTTCCAAGAGACCCAGTACTTC
d_call: NA; clone_size: NA; v_call: TRBV12-3/TRBV12-4; j_call: TRBJ2-1; cdr3_aa: CASSQRDPPYNEQFF; cdr3_nt: TGTGCCAGCAGCCAAAGGGACCCCCCATACAATGAGCAGTTCTTC
d_call: NA; clone_size: few; v_call: TRBV5-6; j_call: TRBJ2-1; cdr3_aa: CASSYLASSYNEQFF; cdr3_nt: TGTGCCAGCAGCTACCTCGCCAGCTCCTACAATGAGCAGTTCTTC
d_call: NA; clone_size: many; v_call: TRBV7-9; j_call: TRBJ2-7; cdr3_aa: CASSLAGDGVEQYF; cdr3_nt: TGTGCCAGCAGCTTAGCCGGAGATGGGGTAGAGCAGTACTTC
d_call: NA; clone_size: few; v_call: TRBV9; j_call: TRBJ2-7; cdr3_aa: CASSGPTSYEQYF; cdr3_nt: TGTGCCAGCAGCGGACCGACCTCCTACGAGCAGTACTTC
d_call: TRBD1; clone_size: few; v_call: TRBV7-9; j_call: TRBJ2-7; cdr3_aa: CASSSDRGGYEQYF; cdr3_nt: TGTGCCAGCAGCTCCGACAGGGGCGGCTACGAGCAGTACTTC
d_call: NA; clone_size: NA; v_call: TRBV5-1; j_call: TRBJ1-1; cdr3_aa: CASSLERSGTEAFF; cdr3_nt: TGCGCCAGCAGCTTGGAACGAAGTGGCACTGAAGCTTTCTTT
d_call: TRBD1; clone_size: NA; v_call: TRBV10-3; j_call: TRBJ1-2; cdr3_aa: CAISSTGMYGYTF; cdr3_nt: TGTGCCATCAGCTCGACAGGGATGTATGGCTACACCTTC
d_call: NA; clone_size: NA; v_call: TRBV5-1; j_call: TRBJ1-5; cdr3_aa: CASSLGGHSNQPQHF; cdr3_nt: TGCGCCAGCAGCTTGGGGGGCCATAGCAATCAGCCCCAGCATTTT
d_call: NA; clone_size: NA; v_call: TRBV20-1; j_call: TRBJ1-2; cdr3_aa: CSASDSLNYGYTF; cdr3_nt: TGCAGTGCTAGTGACAGCCTTAACTATGGCTACACCTTC
d_call: NA; clone_size: few; v_call: TRBV30; j_call: TRBJ1-1; cdr3_aa: CAWKVGGNTEAFF; cdr3_nt: TGTGCCTGGAAGGTGGGAGGGAACACTGAAGCTTTCTTT
d_call: NA; clone_size: NA; v_call: TRBV20-1; j_call: TRBJ2-7; cdr3_aa: CSAPPLGGTGIYEQYF; cdr3_nt: TGCAGTGCTCCCCCGCTGGGCGGGACGGGGATCTACGAGCAGTACTTC
d_call: NA; clone_size: few; v_call: TRBV2; j_call: TRBJ2-2; cdr3_aa: CASSEVPTNTGELFF; cdr3_nt: TGTGCCAGCAGTGAAGTTCCCACGAACACCGGGGAGCTGTTTTTT
d_call: NA; clone_size: NA; v_call: TRBV12-3/TRBV12-4; j_call: TRBJ1-5; cdr3_aa: CASSGRQHQPQHF; cdr3_nt: TGTGCCAGCAGTGGACGCCAACATCAGCCCCAGCATTTT
d_call: TRBD1; clone_size: few; v_call: TRBV10-1; j_call: TRBJ1-1; cdr3_aa: CASRTRGQLGTEAFF; cdr3_nt: TGCGCCAGCAGAACAAGGGGGCAATTGGGCACTGAAGCTTTCTTT
d_call: NA; clone_size: NA; v_call: TRBV7-9; j_call: TRBJ2-1; cdr3_aa: CASSLAGKVGNEQFF; cdr3_nt: TGTGCCAGCAGCTTGGCAGGGAAGGTTGGCAATGAGCAGTTCTTC
d_call: TRBD1; clone_size: NA; v_call: TRBV24-1; j_call: TRBJ2-7; cdr3_aa: CATSPGQGSYEQYF; cdr3_nt: TGTGCCACCAGCCCGGGACAGGGCTCCTACGAGCAGTACTTC
d_call: NA; clone_size: NA; v_call: TRBV3-1; j_call: TRBJ2-7; cdr3_aa: CASSQEGGTYEQYF; cdr3_nt: TGTGCCAGCAGCCAAGAGGGAGGAACCTACGAGCAGTACTTC
d_call: NA; clone_size: NA; v_call: TRBV5-6; j_call: TRBJ2-5; cdr3_aa: CASSFGGAQSMETQYF; cdr3_nt: TGTGCCAGCAGCTTCGGAGGGGCGCAGAGTATGGAGACCCAGTACTTC
d_call: TRBD1; clone_size: NA; v_call: TRBV12-3/TRBV12-4; j_call: TRBJ1-6; cdr3_aa: CASSRDRGTSPLHF; cdr3_nt: TGTGCCAGCAGCCGAGACAGGGGGACTTCACCCCTCCACTTT
d_call: NA; clone_size: few; v_call: TRBV5-6; j_call: TRBJ1-1; cdr3_aa: CASSSYSEAFF; cdr3_nt: TGTGCCAGCAGTTCTTACAGTGAAGCTTTCTTT